This TCR beta chain was retrieved from a study of blood T cells in healthy people across ages. Regarding the study as a whole: The study lacked donor CMV status, which possibly confounded expanded clonotype changes. Diversity was higher, and naive CD4+ cells more numerous, in long-lived donors than in aged donors. Observed TCR beta diversity per million T cells went down as age went up. This fall followed a roughly linear course with age.

V was pared by 3 bases and J by 6 bases, with 13 bases of the junction left unmatched. The CDR3 length is 16 residues. Germline values: CDR1 DFQATT, CDR2 SNEGSKA (reference sequence). Primers used in a second PCR of about 6 to 11 cycles were a sample-barcoded 5' primer and a J-beta primer mix. TCRdb analysed the 5' RACE reads with MiXCR anew, one entry per CDR3 protein. The sample has around 1.5 million distinct CDR3 sequences, about 32% seen once; the top ten hold about 11%. The sample holds one count of this clonotype. Its matching antigen is unknown. This chain links TRBV20-1 with TRBJ2-3, with 9 positions matching TRBD1. Sequencing was carried out using blood. The sequence was collected from a woman in her 30s in good health. The CDR3 is CSARGGNRGLGDTQYF. As DNA, the CDR3 is TGCAGTGCTAGGGGAGGGAACAGGGGGCTTGGGGATACGCAGTATTTT.